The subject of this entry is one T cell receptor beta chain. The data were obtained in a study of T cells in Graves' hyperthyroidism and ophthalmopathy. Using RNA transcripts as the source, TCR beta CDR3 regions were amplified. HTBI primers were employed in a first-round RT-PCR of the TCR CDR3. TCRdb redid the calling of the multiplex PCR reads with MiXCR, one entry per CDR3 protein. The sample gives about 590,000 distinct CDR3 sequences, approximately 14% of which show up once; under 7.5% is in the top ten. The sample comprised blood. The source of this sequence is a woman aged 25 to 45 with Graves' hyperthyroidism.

This CDR3 is CASSSFQESGYTF. DNA for the CDR3: TGTGCCAGCAGCTCGTTCCAGGAGTCGGGCTACACCTTC. The chain joins TRBV7-9 to TRBJ1-2, with no clear D. V lost 4 bases and J lost 8, with 14 bases in between. CDR1 is SEHNR and CDR2 is FQNEAQ in the germline V gene (reference sequence). This CDR3 is 13 amino acids long.